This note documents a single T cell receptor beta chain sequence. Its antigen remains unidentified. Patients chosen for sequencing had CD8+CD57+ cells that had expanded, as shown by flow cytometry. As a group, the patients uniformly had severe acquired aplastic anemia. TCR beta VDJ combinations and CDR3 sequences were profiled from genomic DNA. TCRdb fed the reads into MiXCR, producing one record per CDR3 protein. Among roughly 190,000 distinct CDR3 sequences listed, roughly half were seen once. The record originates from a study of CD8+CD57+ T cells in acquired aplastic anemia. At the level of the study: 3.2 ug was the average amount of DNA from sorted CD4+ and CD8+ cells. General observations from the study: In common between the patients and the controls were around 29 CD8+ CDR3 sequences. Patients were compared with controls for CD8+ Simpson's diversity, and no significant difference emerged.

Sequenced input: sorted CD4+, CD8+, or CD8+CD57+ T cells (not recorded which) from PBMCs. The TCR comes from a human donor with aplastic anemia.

CDR3 region: CASRMTGGGKDTQYF. The CDR3 bases are TGTGCCAGCAGGATGACAGGGGGCGGGAAAGATACGCAGTATTTT. The chain recombines TRBV2 with TRBJ2-3, with 10 bases that match TRBD1. Trimming removed 6 bases from V and 5 bases from J; junction bases left unmatched: 8. This CDR3 has 15 amino acids. Germline CDR1 and CDR2: SNHLY and FYNNEI.